The clone carrying this T cell receptor (beta chain) showed up just a few times. Mismatch with germline at one junction end may stem from a read error. The CDR3 runs to 14 residues. Per germline, CDR1 MNHNS and CDR2 SASEGT. PCR amplification relied on 60 Vbeta primers (plus 13 Jbeta primers). Profiled with immunoSEQ multiplex PCR; TCRdb holds only in-frame clones, not every one. The sample carries about 190,000 clones, roughly 77% recorded once. This specimen belongs to a study of cytomegalovirus exposure and HLA in healthy donors. The sequence was collected from a woman aged 25 to 39 in good health and CMV-seropositive. The gene calls are TRBV6-1 and TRBJ2-5; 8 nucleotides align to TRBD1. Specimen: PBMCs. The CDR3 sequence: CASSEALRTGRRDF. CDR3 sequence (DNA): TGTGCCAGCAGTGAAGCGCTTCGGACAGGGAGAAGGGACTTC.